Listed below are T cell receptor beta chains from one sample, sequenced in a study of CD8+ T cells in alopecia areata. The method was immunoSEQ multiplex PCR; TCRdb's version includes in-frame clones alone and lacks a portion of them. This table has a few hundred thousand clones, over 60% appearing once. The sample in question was CD4+ T cells sorted from blood, obtained at approximately week 44, from a patient treated with tofacitinib. The receptors originated from a human donor with alopecia areata. CDR3s include the opening cysteine and the closing phenylalanine or tryptophan. Each record gives: clone size, V gene, J gene, D gene, CDR3 protein, CDR3 DNA. A D gene is named only where the DNA matches it firmly. A clone size is listed for some rows: how often the clone was seen (once, few, many), or a class if it is expanded.

clone size: once; V gene: TRBV29-1; J gene: TRBJ1-2; D gene: -; CDR3 protein: CSVEWTDYGYTF; CDR3 DNA: TGCAGCGTTGAATGGACAGATTATGGCTACACCTTC
clone size: -; V gene: TRBV29-1; J gene: TRBJ1-1; D gene: -; CDR3 protein: CSGQRDARDRGTEAFF; CDR3 DNA: TGCAGCGGCCAAAGGGATGCCCGGGATCGGGGCACTGAAGCTTTCTTT
clone size: -; V gene: TRBV5-6; J gene: TRBJ2-2; D gene: TRBD1; CDR3 protein: CASSWDRGQTGELFF; CDR3 DNA: TGTGCCAGCAGCTGGGACAGGGGGCAAACCGGGGAGCTGTTTTTT
clone size: -; V gene: TRBV23-1; J gene: TRBJ2-7; D gene: TRBD1; CDR3 protein: CASSLWDSDEQYF; CDR3 DNA: TGCGCCAGCAGTCTTTGGGACAGCGACGAGCAGTACTTC
clone size: -; V gene: TRBV28; J gene: TRBJ1-5; D gene: -; CDR3 protein: CASSLYFGKAGHQPQHF; CDR3 DNA: TGTGCCAGCAGTTTATATTTTGGGAAAGCCGGGCATCAGCCCCAGCATTTT
clone size: -; V gene: TRBV6-1; J gene: TRBJ2-2; D gene: -; CDR3 protein: CASNDGRITGELFF; CDR3 DNA: TGTGCCAGCAACGATGGACGGATCACCGGGGAGCTGTTTTTT
clone size: -; V gene: TRBV18; J gene: TRBJ1-5; D gene: -; CDR3 protein: CASSPGQNQPQHF; CDR3 DNA: TGTGCCAGCTCACCGGGGCAAAATCAGCCCCAGCATTTT
clone size: few; V gene: TRBV5-1; J gene: TRBJ1-1; D gene: TRBD1; CDR3 protein: CASSWGTENTEAFF; CDR3 DNA: TGCGCCAGCAGCTGGGGGACAGAGAACACTGAAGCTTTCTTT
clone size: -; V gene: TRBV4-3; J gene: TRBJ2-2; D gene: -; CDR3 protein: CASRGTGELFF; CDR3 DNA: TGCGCCAGCAGAGGAACCGGGGAGCTGTTTTTT
clone size: -; V gene: TRBV14; J gene: TRBJ1-2; D gene: TRBD1; CDR3 protein: CASSQDPWTGYGYTF; CDR3 DNA: TGTGCCAGCAGCCAAGATCCCTGGACAGGGTATGGCTACACCTTC
clone size: -; V gene: TRBV2; J gene: TRBJ2-2; D gene: TRBD1; CDR3 protein: CASTPTGTAGELFF; CDR3 DNA: TGTGCCAGCACTCCTACGGGGACAGCCGGGGAGCTGTTTTTT
clone size: -; V gene: TRBV29-1; J gene: TRBJ2-5; D gene: TRBD1; CDR3 protein: CSVRDRVEETQYF; CDR3 DNA: TGCAGCGTTAGGGACAGGGTGGAGGAGACCCAGTACTTC
clone size: -; V gene: TRBV7-6; J gene: TRBJ2-7; D gene: -; CDR3 protein: CASSLSGSGHYEQYF; CDR3 DNA: TGTGCCAGCAGCCTAAGCGGTTCAGGGCACTACGAGCAGTACTTC
clone size: -; V gene: TRBV5-1; J gene: TRBJ2-3; D gene: -; CDR3 protein: CASSFQGTTDTQYF; CDR3 DNA: TGCGCCAGCAGCTTCCAGGGAACCACAGATACGCAGTATTTT
clone size: -; V gene: TRBV29-1; J gene: TRBJ1-1; D gene: -; CDR3 protein: CSGSNRDDTEAFF; CDR3 DNA: TGCAGCGGATCAAACAGGGATGACACTGAAGCTTTCTTT
clone size: -; V gene: TRBV5-6; J gene: TRBJ1-4; D gene: -; CDR3 protein: CASSFGPGRLANEKLFF; CDR3 DNA: TGTGCCAGCAGCTTTGGACCCGGAAGATTGGCTAATGAAAAACTGTTTTTT
clone size: -; V gene: TRBV7-2; J gene: TRBJ2-1; D gene: TRBD2; CDR3 protein: CASSSLWGGNEQFF; CDR3 DNA: TGTGCCAGCAGCTCCTTATGGGGGGGGAATGAGCAGTTCTTC
clone size: -; V gene: TRBV2; J gene: TRBJ2-3; D gene: -; CDR3 protein: CASSTRGGPTDTQYF; CDR3 DNA: TGTGCCAGCAGTACTCGTGGGGGGCCCACAGATACGCAGTATTTT
clone size: few; V gene: TRBV28; J gene: TRBJ2-1; D gene: -; CDR3 protein: CASSFRIRSGNEQFF; CDR3 DNA: TGTGCCAGCAGTTTCAGAATCAGGAGTGGCAATGAGCAGTTCTTC
clone size: -; V gene: TRBV30; J gene: TRBJ2-7; D gene: TRBD2; CDR3 protein: CAWSVPGPTSGVAYEQYF; CDR3 DNA: TGTGCCTGGAGTGTTCCAGGACCGACTAGCGGGGTGGCCTACGAGCAGTACTTC
clone size: once; V gene: TRBV5-1; J gene: TRBJ1-1; D gene: -; CDR3 protein: CASSSGGGARNTEAFF; CDR3 DNA: TGCGCCAGCAGCTCGGGGGGAGGGGCGAGGAACACTGAAGCTTTCTTT
clone size: many; V gene: TRBV6-6; J gene: TRBJ1-2; D gene: -; CDR3 protein: CASSGQTAGARGYTF; CDR3 DNA: TGTGCCAGCAGTGGCCAGACGGCAGGGGCGAGGGGCTACACCTTC
clone size: -; V gene: TRBV30; J gene: TRBJ1-1; D gene: -; CDR3 protein: CAWGRNTEAFF; CDR3 DNA: TGTGCCTGGGGACGAAACACTGAAGCTTTCTTT
clone size: -; V gene: TRBV11-3; J gene: TRBJ1-1; D gene: -; CDR3 protein: CASSLTDRAEAFF; CDR3 DNA: TGTGCCAGCAGCTTAACCGACAGAGCTGAAGCTTTCTTT
clone size: -; V gene: TRBV6-1; J gene: TRBJ1-2; D gene: -; CDR3 protein: CASSEARGYYGYTF; CDR3 DNA: TGTGCCAGCAGTGAAGCTCGGGGCTACTATGGCTACACCTTC
clone size: -; V gene: TRBV29-1; J gene: TRBJ1-1; D gene: -; CDR3 protein: CSVAMIMNTEAFF; CDR3 DNA: TGCAGCGTTGCGATGATCATGAACACTGAAGCTTTCTTT
clone size: -; V gene: TRBV2; J gene: TRBJ1-2; D gene: -; CDR3 protein: CASSEDRTYGYTF; CDR3 DNA: TGTGCCAGCAGTGAAGATAGAACGTATGGCTACACCTTC
clone size: -; V gene: TRBV12-5; J gene: TRBJ2-7; D gene: -; CDR3 protein: CASGGDPYEQYF; CDR3 DNA: TGTGCTAGTGGAGGTGATCCCTACGAGCAGTACTTC
clone size: few; V gene: TRBV30; J gene: TRBJ1-4; D gene: -; CDR3 protein: CAWSPQKAEKLFF; CDR3 DNA: TGTGCCTGGAGTCCCCAAAAGGCGGAAAAACTGTTTTTT
clone size: once; V gene: TRBV5-4; J gene: TRBJ2-7; D gene: -; CDR3 protein: CASSSRQGHEQYF; CDR3 DNA: TGTGCCAGCAGCAGCCGGCAGGGACACGAGCAGTACTTC
clone size: -; V gene: TRBV29-1; J gene: TRBJ1-2; D gene: -; CDR3 protein: CSVSPPDSGYTF; CDR3 DNA: TGCAGCGTTTCACCCCCGGACAGTGGCTACACCTTC
clone size: -; V gene: TRBV25-1; J gene: TRBJ1-6; D gene: -; CDR3 protein: CASSERTSPLHF; CDR3 DNA: TGTGCCAGCAGTGAACGGACATCACCCCTCCACTTT
clone size: -; V gene: TRBV2; J gene: TRBJ1-5; D gene: TRBD1; CDR3 protein: CASSSDRGNQPQHF; CDR3 DNA: TGTGCCAGCAGTTCTGACAGGGGCAATCAGCCCCAGCATTTT
clone size: once; V gene: TRBV30; J gene: TRBJ1-5; D gene: -; CDR3 protein: CAWSVSGGRPHQPQHF; CDR3 DNA: TGTGCCTGGAGTGTATCCGGGGGGCGGCCGCATCAGCCCCAGCATTTT
clone size: -; V gene: TRBV30; J gene: TRBJ1-2; D gene: TRBD1; CDR3 protein: CAWSVEGAYGYTF; CDR3 DNA: TGTGCCTGGAGTGTAGAGGGGGCCTATGGCTACACCTTC
clone size: -; V gene: TRBV7-2; J gene: TRBJ2-3; D gene: -; CDR3 protein: CASSSNELGYTQYF; CDR3 DNA: TGTGCCAGCAGCTCAAACGAACTAGGTTATACGCAGTATTTT
clone size: -; V gene: TRBV5-1; J gene: TRBJ1-1; D gene: -; CDR3 protein: CASSLRGEMNTEAFF; CDR3 DNA: TGCGCCAGCAGCTTGAGGGGAGAGATGAACACTGAAGCTTTCTTT
clone size: -; V gene: TRBV7-2; J gene: TRBJ1-3; D gene: TRBD1; CDR3 protein: CASSLAVAGGYSGNTIYF; CDR3 DNA: TGTGCCAGCAGCTTAGCGGTGGCAGGGGGTTACTCTGGAAACACCATATATTTT
clone size: -; V gene: TRBV30; J gene: TRBJ1-5; D gene: -; CDR3 protein: CAWSVVGGPNQPQHF; CDR3 DNA: TGTGCCTGGAGTGTGGTGGGAGGCCCTAATCAGCCCCAGCATTTT
clone size: -; V gene: TRBV5-6; J gene: TRBJ1-4; D gene: -; CDR3 protein: CASSLGVGEKLFF; CDR3 DNA: TGTGCCAGCAGCTTGGGGGTGGGAGAAAAACTGTTTTTT
clone size: -; V gene: TRBV29-1; J gene: TRBJ2-5; D gene: -; CDR3 protein: CSVGDRRETQYF; CDR3 DNA: TGCAGCGTTGGGGACCGGCGGGAGACCCAGTACTTC
clone size: -; V gene: TRBV30; J gene: TRBJ1-1; D gene: -; CDR3 protein: CALQRMNTEAFF; CDR3 DNA: TGTGCCCTGCAGAGGATGAACACTGAAGCTTTCTTT
clone size: -; V gene: TRBV25-1; J gene: TRBJ1-2; D gene: -; CDR3 protein: CASSELSMAGGYTF; CDR3 DNA: TGTGCCAGCAGTGAATTGAGTATGGCGGGTGGCTACACCTTC
clone size: -; V gene: TRBV7-2; J gene: TRBJ2-4; D gene: -; CDR3 protein: CASSLVAGRENIQYF; CDR3 DNA: TGTGCCAGCAGCTTAGTGGCGGGACGAGAAAACATTCAGTACTTC
clone size: -; V gene: TRBV29-1; J gene: TRBJ2-1; D gene: -; CDR3 protein: CSVAQKGETGIF; CDR3 DNA: TGCAGCGTCGCCCAAAAGGGGGAAACGGGGATCTTC
clone size: -; V gene: TRBV7-9; J gene: TRBJ1-2; D gene: -; CDR3 protein: CASSFDKRRNGYTF; CDR3 DNA: TGTGCCAGCAGCTTTGACAAAAGGAGGAATGGCTACACCTTC
clone size: few; V gene: TRBV27; J gene: TRBJ1-6; D gene: -; CDR3 protein: CASSLSVRDSFLALHF; CDR3 DNA: TGTGCCAGCAGTTTATCGGTCAGGGATAGTTTTCTGGCCCTCCACTTT
clone size: few; V gene: TRBV2; J gene: TRBJ2-3; D gene: -; CDR3 protein: CASSEVVRSQYF; CDR3 DNA: TGTGCCAGCAGTGAAGTGGTCAGATCGCAGTATTTT